This entry describes one TCR beta chain. The antigen remains unidentified. Per the germline V gene, CDR1 is MGHRA and CDR2 is YSYEKL. V gave up 0 bases and J gave up 5 bases, with 15 bases separating them. The CDR3 has 16 amino acids. PCR was performed using 60 Vbeta and 13 Jbeta primers. Produced via immunoSEQ multiplex PCR; TCRdb's table is partial and in-frame only. This sample has about 150,000 clones, with approximately 81% found just once. The entry originates in a study of cytomegalovirus exposure and HLA in healthy donors. Study findings and constraints: The study listed roughly 160 cytomegalovirus-associated TCR beta chains. A previous analysis found most TCR beta V segments productive roughly 87% or roughly 30% of the time.

The TCR sequence derives from a woman between 18 and 30 years old in good health and CMV-seronegative. The rearrangement links TRBV4-1 to TRBJ2-3, with D perhaps matching TRBD1 (5 bases). The material sequenced was PBMCs. CDR3 coding DNA: TGCGCCAGCAGCCAAGATCGGGCAGGGTCGGGAGATACGCAGTATTTT. Protein sequence: CASSQDRAGSGDTQYF.